Listed below are T cell receptor beta chains from one sample, sequenced in a study of blood T cell repertoires in COVID-19. Repertoires were generated with immunoSEQ multiplex PCR, while TCRdb's copy carries only in-frame clones and drops some. The data hold around 250,000 clones, with roughly 80% observed a single time. Sequenced: PBMCs or T cells enriched from blood (not recorded which). The receptors originated from a man between 35 and 55 years old who had been exposed to COVID-19. The CDR3 runs from the conserved cysteine through the conserved F or W. Fields, in order: D gene, J gene, clone size, CDR3 length, V gene, CDR3 DNA, CDR3 protein. A D gene is named only where the DNA matches it firmly. Expanded clones get a size class; other rows say once, few or many, or leave the size out.

d_gene: TRBD1
j_gene: TRBJ1-5
abundance: -
len: 14
v_gene: TRBV6-5
CDR3nt: TGTGCCAGCAGTCGGACAGGGGTTGATCAGCCCCAGCATTTT
CDR3aa: CASSRTGVDQPQHF

d_gene: -
j_gene: TRBJ2-7
abundance: -
len: 13
v_gene: TRBV6-5
CDR3nt: TGTGCCAGCAGAAGGGAGAGACCCTCCGAGCAGTACTTC
CDR3aa: CASRRERPSEQYF

d_gene: -
j_gene: TRBJ1-5
abundance: -
len: 16
v_gene: TRBV7-8
CDR3nt: TGTGCCAGCAGCTTAGCGGTTACGAGTCGGGGACTGCCCCAGCATTTT
CDR3aa: CASSLAVTSRGLPQHF

d_gene: TRBD1
j_gene: TRBJ2-2
abundance: -
len: 16
v_gene: TRBV7-2
CDR3nt: TGTGCCAGCAGCTTGGACAGGGGGCTATTAACCGGGGAGCTGTTTTTT
CDR3aa: CASSLDRGLLTGELFF

d_gene: TRBD2
j_gene: TRBJ2-1
abundance: -
len: 15
v_gene: TRBV29-1
CDR3nt: TGCAGCGGGGGAGCTAGCGGGATATTGACGAATGAGCAGTTCTTC
CDR3aa: CSGGASGILTNEQFF

d_gene: -
j_gene: TRBJ2-4
abundance: once
len: 14
v_gene: TRBV9
CDR3nt: TGTGCCAGCAGCGGGTTTGGAGTCGGGAACATTCAGTACTTC
CDR3aa: CASSGFGVGNIQYF

d_gene: -
j_gene: TRBJ2-2
abundance: -
len: 14
v_gene: TRBV12-5
CDR3nt: TGTGCTAGTGGGGTGGGACAAACCACCGGGGAGCTGTTTTTT
CDR3aa: CASGVGQTTGELFF

d_gene: TRBD1
j_gene: TRBJ1-1
abundance: -
len: 16
v_gene: TRBV18
CDR3nt: TGTGCCAGCTCACCCCCGGGACAGGGAACTAACACTGAAGCTTTCTTT
CDR3aa: CASSPPGQGTNTEAFF

d_gene: -
j_gene: TRBJ2-1
abundance: few
len: 13
v_gene: TRBV4-2
CDR3nt: TGTGCCAGCAGCCAAGGGAACGGGATAGTGCAGTTCTTC
CDR3aa: CASSQGNGIVQFF

d_gene: -
j_gene: TRBJ2-2
abundance: -
len: 14
v_gene: TRBV19
CDR3nt: TGTGCCAGTAGTGCGGGATTGAGCGCCGGGGAGCTGTTTTTT
CDR3aa: CASSAGLSAGELFF

d_gene: -
j_gene: TRBJ2-3
abundance: -
len: 14
v_gene: TRBV19
CDR3nt: TGTGCCACAATCGACGGGAGCGGCACAGATACGCAGTATTTT
CDR3aa: CATIDGSGTDTQYF

d_gene: -
j_gene: TRBJ1-1
abundance: -
len: 17
v_gene: TRBV11-2
CDR3nt: TGTGCCAGCAGCTTAGGCCTGGGGGGACGTTTCGACACTGAAGCTTTCTTT
CDR3aa: CASSLGLGGRFDTEAFF

d_gene: -
j_gene: TRBJ1-5
abundance: once
len: 13
v_gene: TRBV18
CDR3nt: TGTGCCAGCTCACCGGGCGGCAATCAGCCCCAGCATTTT
CDR3aa: CASSPGGNQPQHF

d_gene: -
j_gene: TRBJ2-2
abundance: -
len: 13
v_gene: TRBV14
CDR3nt: TGTGCCAGCAGCCAAGTCCAAACCGGGGAGCTGTTTTTT
CDR3aa: CASSQVQTGELFF

d_gene: -
j_gene: TRBJ2-7
abundance: -
len: 14
v_gene: TRBV16
CDR3nt: TGTGCCAGCAGCCAATCTATAGAGACCTACGAGCAGTACTTC
CDR3aa: CASSQSIETYEQYF

d_gene: -
j_gene: TRBJ2-5
abundance: -
len: 12
v_gene: TRBV12-3/TRBV12-4
CDR3nt: TGTGCCAGCAGTTTTAGGGGGTCAACCCAGTACTTC
CDR3aa: CASSFRGSTQYF

d_gene: TRBD2
j_gene: TRBJ2-2
abundance: -
len: 16
v_gene: TRBV11-3
CDR3nt: TGTGCCAGCCGCGGGGGGGGACTTGAGTCTACCGGGGAGCTGTTTTTT
CDR3aa: CASRGGGLESTGELFF

d_gene: -
j_gene: TRBJ1-3
abundance: -
len: 15
v_gene: TRBV5-1
CDR3nt: TGCGCCAGCAGCCAGGGGAGTAGATCTGGAAACACCATATATTTT
CDR3aa: CASSQGSRSGNTIYF

d_gene: TRBD1
j_gene: TRBJ1-1
abundance: -
len: 16
v_gene: TRBV5-6
CDR3nt: TGTGCCAGCAGCACTCGGACAGGGACCGTCGTCACTGAAGCTTTCTTT
CDR3aa: CASSTRTGTVVTEAFF

d_gene: TRBD2
j_gene: TRBJ2-7
abundance: many
len: 15
v_gene: TRBV4-1
CDR3nt: TGCGCCAGCAGCCAAGATGGGACTAGCTCCTACGAGCAGTACTTC
CDR3aa: CASSQDGTSSYEQYF

d_gene: -
j_gene: TRBJ2-2
abundance: -
len: 13
v_gene: TRBV2
CDR3nt: TGTGCCAGCAGTTCCGAACTCACCGGGGAGCTGTTTTTT
CDR3aa: CASSSELTGELFF

d_gene: TRBD1
j_gene: TRBJ2-3
abundance: -
len: 16
v_gene: TRBV5-1
CDR3nt: TGCGCCAGCAGACAGATGGGACAGATTAGCACAGATACGCAGTATTTT
CDR3aa: CASRQMGQISTDTQYF

d_gene: TRBD2
j_gene: TRBJ2-1
abundance: -
len: 17
v_gene: TRBV4-1
CDR3nt: TGCGCCAGCAGCCGGGGGGGATTAGCCCTCCAGGGAAATGAGCAGTTCTTC
CDR3aa: CASSRGGLALQGNEQFF

d_gene: -
j_gene: TRBJ1-3
abundance: -
len: 17
v_gene: TRBV11-2
CDR3nt: TGTGCCAGCAGCTTGCTGCCGGGACAAGCCTCTGGAAACACCATATATTTT
CDR3aa: CASSLLPGQASGNTIYF

d_gene: TRBD1
j_gene: TRBJ1-4
abundance: -
len: 14
v_gene: TRBV3-1/TRBV3-2
CDR3nt: TGTGCCAGCAGCCGAGGACAGGCCGGGGAAAAACTGTTTTTT
CDR3aa: CASSRGQAGEKLFF

d_gene: TRBD1
j_gene: TRBJ2-1
abundance: -
len: 15
v_gene: TRBV4-1
CDR3nt: TGCGCCAGCAGCCTTGGACAGGGGGCCTACAATGAGCAGTTCTTC
CDR3aa: CASSLGQGAYNEQFF

d_gene: TRBD2
j_gene: TRBJ2-3
abundance: -
len: 15
v_gene: TRBV5-1
CDR3nt: TGCGCCAGCAGCTTATACGGGAGGACCACAGATACGCAGTATTTT
CDR3aa: CASSLYGRTTDTQYF

d_gene: -
j_gene: TRBJ1-6
abundance: -
len: 15
v_gene: TRBV7-8
CDR3nt: TGTGCCAGCAGCCGAGAACAGGGAAGCAATTCACCCCTCCACTTT
CDR3aa: CASSREQGSNSPLHF

d_gene: -
j_gene: TRBJ1-2
abundance: -
len: 15
v_gene: TRBV2
CDR3nt: TGTGCCAGCACAATCCCAGGACTGAGAAACTATGGCTACACCTTC
CDR3aa: CASTIPGLRNYGYTF

d_gene: TRBD2
j_gene: TRBJ2-5
abundance: -
len: 16
v_gene: TRBV5-1
CDR3nt: TGCGCCAGCAGCTTGGCAGGTCTAGCGGGGGGAGAGACCCAGTACTTC
CDR3aa: CASSLAGLAGGETQYF

d_gene: -
j_gene: TRBJ1-6
abundance: -
len: 15
v_gene: TRBV3-1/TRBV3-2
CDR3nt: TGTGCCAGCACCCAGAACGGGGGGAGTTACTCACCCCTCCACTTT
CDR3aa: CASTQNGGSYSPLHF

d_gene: TRBD2
j_gene: TRBJ2-7
abundance: -
len: 15
v_gene: TRBV7-9
CDR3nt: TGTGCCAGCAGCTTAGAGGGACTAGGATCTGTCGAGCAGTACTTC
CDR3aa: CASSLEGLGSVEQYF

d_gene: TRBD2
j_gene: TRBJ2-2
abundance: -
len: 15
v_gene: TRBV5-1
CDR3nt: TGCGCCAGCAGCTTCACTAGCGGGGGCACCGGGGAGCTGTTTTTT
CDR3aa: CASSFTSGGTGELFF

d_gene: -
j_gene: TRBJ1-2
abundance: -
len: 13
v_gene: TRBV12-3/TRBV12-4
CDR3nt: TGTGCCAGCAGGCCAATTTGGGCCTATGGCTACACCTTC
CDR3aa: CASRPIWAYGYTF

d_gene: -
j_gene: TRBJ1-2
abundance: -
len: 14
v_gene: TRBV4-1
CDR3nt: TGCGCCAGCAGCCAACCAGGAGGCAACTATGGCTACACCTTC
CDR3aa: CASSQPGGNYGYTF

d_gene: TRBD2
j_gene: TRBJ2-2
abundance: -
len: 14
v_gene: TRBV30
CDR3nt: TGTGCCTGGAGGACTAGCGGGAGCACCGGGGAGCTGTTTTTT
CDR3aa: CAWRTSGSTGELFF

d_gene: -
j_gene: TRBJ2-7
abundance: -
len: 12
v_gene: TRBV10-3
CDR3nt: TGTGCCATAGGCGGGACGAGCTACGAGCAGTACTTC
CDR3aa: CAIGGTSYEQYF

d_gene: TRBD1
j_gene: TRBJ1-4
abundance: -
len: 14
v_gene: TRBV24-1
CDR3nt: TGTGCCACAGGACAGGGCGGAACTAATGAAAAACTGTTTTTT
CDR3aa: CATGQGGTNEKLFF

d_gene: -
j_gene: TRBJ2-7
abundance: -
len: 11
v_gene: TRBV5-6
CDR3nt: TGTGCCAGCAGTGTCGGAGTCGAGCAGTACTTC
CDR3aa: CASSVGVEQYF

d_gene: TRBD1
j_gene: TRBJ1-2
abundance: -
len: 13
v_gene: TRBV6-4
CDR3nt: TGTGCCAGCAGAGGGGGCTTAAACTATGGCTACACCTTC
CDR3aa: CASRGGLNYGYTF

d_gene: -
j_gene: TRBJ2-3
abundance: -
len: 16
v_gene: TRBV5-1
CDR3nt: TGCGCCAGCAGCCGCCGGGGATTCACAAGCACAGATACGCAGTATTTT
CDR3aa: CASSRRGFTSTDTQYF

d_gene: -
j_gene: TRBJ2-2
abundance: -
len: 12
v_gene: TRBV29-1
CDR3nt: TGCAGCGTCGGCCGAGGCACCGGGGAGCTGTTTTTT
CDR3aa: CSVGRGTGELFF

d_gene: -
j_gene: TRBJ2-2
abundance: -
len: 15
v_gene: TRBV5-4
CDR3nt: TGTGCCAGCAGCTTGGCGGGAGTGGCGGCCGGGGAGCTGTTTTTT
CDR3aa: CASSLAGVAAGELFF

d_gene: -
j_gene: TRBJ2-7
abundance: many
len: 14
v_gene: TRBV5-1
CDR3nt: TGCGCCAGCAGCTTACAGGCGAGCTCCTACGAGCAGTACTTC
CDR3aa: CASSLQASSYEQYF

d_gene: -
j_gene: TRBJ2-1
abundance: -
len: 14
v_gene: TRBV10-1
CDR3nt: TGCGCCAGCAGTGAATATGACACGCGGGTTGAGCAGTTCTTC
CDR3aa: CASSEYDTRVEQFF

d_gene: TRBD2
j_gene: TRBJ2-2
abundance: -
len: 15
v_gene: TRBV19
CDR3nt: TGTGCCAGTAGTATTGAAGGGAGGGTCACCGGGGAGCTGTTTTTT
CDR3aa: CASSIEGRVTGELFF

d_gene: -
j_gene: TRBJ1-1
abundance: -
len: 13
v_gene: TRBV5-1
CDR3nt: TGCGCCAGCAGCGAGGGACAAAATATTGAAGCTTTCTTT
CDR3aa: CASSEGQNIEAFF

d_gene: -
j_gene: TRBJ1-1
abundance: -
len: 13
v_gene: TRBV25-1
CDR3nt: TGTGCCAGCAGTGATTGGAGCCTGGCCGAAGCTTTCTTT
CDR3aa: CASSDWSLAEAFF

d_gene: TRBD1
j_gene: TRBJ2-6
abundance: few
len: 16
v_gene: TRBV7-9
CDR3nt: TGTGCCAGCAGCTTAGGGACAGGGGCAGGGGCCAACGTCCTGACTTTC
CDR3aa: CASSLGTGAGANVLTF

d_gene: TRBD2
j_gene: TRBJ2-3
abundance: -
len: 15
v_gene: TRBV11-2
CDR3nt: TGTGCCAGCAGCTTAAGCGGGGCCCTCACAGATACGCAGTATTTT
CDR3aa: CASSLSGALTDTQYF

d_gene: -
j_gene: TRBJ2-1
abundance: -
len: 16
v_gene: TRBV28
CDR3nt: TGTGCCAGCAGTTCCGCTAGTAGTGTCTCCTACAATGAGCAGTTCTTC
CDR3aa: CASSSASSVSYNEQFF

d_gene: -
j_gene: TRBJ2-1
abundance: -
len: 11
v_gene: TRBV12-3/TRBV12-4
CDR3nt: TGTGCCAGCAGTTTCGGAGAGGAGCAGTTCTTC
CDR3aa: CASSFGEEQFF